These 22 T cell receptor beta chains share one sample of origin, sequenced in a study of blood T cell repertoires in COVID-19. The table came from immunoSEQ multiplex PCR; TCRdb's copy has only in-frame clones and leaves some out. The sample has 220,000 or so clones; over 80% are singletons. The sample was PBMCs or T cells enriched from blood (not recorded which). Source of these receptors: a middle-aged woman who had recovered from COVID-19.

The rearrangement links TRBV6-2 or TRBV6-3 to TRBJ2-7; D might be TRBD2 (5 bases). Germline values: CDR1 MNHEY, CDR2 SVGEGT. The CDR3 covers 14 residues. Trimming took 2 bases from V and 7 from J, leaving 15 bases between them. CDR3 sequence: CASSYPFGITEQYF. The CDR3 nucleotides read TGTGCCAGCAGTTACCCCTTCGGGATTACGGAGCAGTACTTC.

This clone was found a few times. The V call is TRBV11-3, the J call TRBJ2-1; 15 nucleotides agree with TRBD2. CDR3 length equals 19 residues. The ends lost 4 bases at V and 0 bases at J; junction bases unmatched: 7. Germline V gene sequence: CDR1 SGHNT, CDR2 YENEEA. The CDR3 protein is CASSSGLAGGTSSYNEQFF. Written as DNA, the CDR3 is TGTGCCAGCAGCTCAGGACTAGCGGGAGGGACTAGCTCCTACAATGAGCAGTTCTTC.

V is TRBV7-9 and J is TRBJ2-3; possible D gene TRBD2, 5 bases. The CDR3 is 16 residues long. Germline V CDR1 and CDR2: SEHNR, FQNEAQ (reference sequence). V gave up 4 bases and J gave up 3 bases, with 17 bases separating them. CDR3 in amino acids: CASSSPPGTWTDTQYF. The CDR3 region has the DNA TGTGCCAGCAGCTCCCCGCCGGGAACCTGGACAGATACGCAGTATTTT.

The sample holds one count of this clone. The chain uses TRBV5-1 and TRBJ2-1; 7 nucleotides align to TRBD2. Germline CDR1 SGHRS, CDR2 YFSETQ. There are 16 residues in the CDR3. Trimming cost V 0 bases and J 0 bases; bases outside gene matches: 3. Here the CDR3 reads CASSLAWTSSYNEQFF. In DNA form, the CDR3 reads TGCGCCAGCAGCTTGGCTTGGACTAGCTCCTACAATGAGCAGTTCTTC. The full variable domain, in which reference TRBV5-1 and TRBJ2-1 provide the parts outside the CDR3, is KAGVTQTPRYLIKTRGQQVTLSCSPISGHRSVSWYQQTPGQGLQFLFEYFSETQRNKGNFPGRFSGRQFSNSRSEMNVSTLELGDSALYLCASSLAWTSSYNEQFFGPGTRLTVL.

The chain couples TRBV5-1 to TRBJ2-5; TRBD2 might be the D (6 bases). V dropped 5 bases and J dropped 5 bases, with 7 bases sitting between them. From germline, CDR1 is SGHRS and CDR2 YFSETQ. The CDR3 loop spans 11 amino acids. The CDR3 nucleotides are TGCGCCAGCAGGAGCGGGGAGACCCAGTACTTC. It yields the protein CASRSGETQYF.

The chain couples TRBV7-9 to TRBJ2-1, with 7 bases lining up with TRBD2. The CDR3 contains 15 residues. V lost 2 bases to trimming and J lost 5 bases; unmatched junction nucleotides: 6. Germline V gene data show CDR1 as SEHNR and CDR2 as FQNEAQ (reference sequence). DNA of the CDR3: TGTGCCAGCAGCTTATGGAGGGAGGGCGACAATGAGCAGTTCTTC. Amino acids: CASSLWREGDNEQFF. The whole variable domain, remainder taken from reference TRBV7-9 and TRBJ2-1, is DTGVSQNPRHKITKRGQNVTFRCDPISEHNRLYWYRQTLGQGPEFLTYFQNEAQLEKSRLLSDRFSAERPKGSFSTLEIQRTEQGDSAMYLCASSLWREGDNEQFFGPGTRLTVL.

CDR3 DNA: TGTGCCAGCAGCTTAAGGGGGACAGGGGTGTTAGCTTTCTTT. Residues: CASSLRGTGVLAFF. This sequence joins TRBV7-8 and TRBJ1-1; 10 bases agree with TRBD1. With 2 bases clipped from V and 10 bases from J, the junction kept 7 bases outside the gene matches. Germline-derived CDR1 and CDR2 are SGHVS and FQNEAQ. The CDR3 is made up of 14 amino acids.

The rearrangement joins TRBV28 to TRBJ2-1; D unclear. The CDR3 length is 15 residues. Trimming shortened V by 5 bases and J by 9 bases, and 20 bases separated the two germline ends. Germline CDR1 is MDHEN and CDR2 is SYDVKM. The CDR3 coding sequence is TGTGCCAGCAGTCTGGCTCTACGGGTAGTTGCTGAGCAGTTCTTC. Translating gives CASSLALRVVAEQFF.

The sample holds a few counts of this clone. The V gene is TRBV5-5, the J gene TRBJ1-1, with 11 bases matching TRBD1. The V segment lost 6 bases and the J segment 0 bases; nucleotides outside the gene matches: 7. The CDR3 is 16 amino acids. In germline, CDR1 is SGHKS, CDR2 YYEKEE (reference sequence). In DNA form, the CDR3 reads TGTGCCAGCATCCAGATGGACAGGGGGCTGAACACTGAAGCTTTCTTT. This sequence encodes CASIQMDRGLNTEAFF.

The rearrangement joins TRBV12-5 to TRBJ2-6; no clear D gene. Trimming stripped 6 bases from V and 0 bases from J, with 3 bases between. Germline V CDR1 and CDR2: LGHNT, FRNRAP. CDR3 length: 13 amino acids. The CDR3 DNA reads as TGTGCTAGTGGGGCCTCTGGGGCCAACGTCCTGACTTTC. This sequence encodes CASGASGANVLTF.

This chain links TRBV24-1 with TRBJ1-1; no clear D gene. The V end lost 2 bases, the J end lost 7 bases, and 10 bases lay between the germline ends. Germline assignment: CDR1 KGHDR and CDR2 SFDVKD. This CDR3 spans 13 amino acids. The CDR3 DNA follows: TGTGCCACCAGTGATTCCGGGAGAAATGAAGCTTTCTTT. Protein sequence: CATSDSGRNEAFF.

The chain recombines TRBV5-5 with TRBJ2-3; perhaps TRBD1 as D (6 bases). Trimming took 0 bases from V and 2 from J, leaving 13 bases between them. Per germline, CDR1 SGHKS and CDR2 YYEKEE (reference sequence). The CDR3 loop spans 16 amino acids. CDR3 sequence (DNA): TGTGCCAGCAGCTTGGCCACAGGGACCAACACAGATACGCAGTATTTT. The encoded protein is CASSLATGTNTDTQYF.

J is TRBJ2-1 and V is TRBV19; 8 nucleotides match TRBD2. The V and J ends lost 1 base and 9 bases, in that order; junction bases with no gene match: 5. There are 14 residues in the CDR3. Germline loops: CDR1 LNHDA, CDR2 SQIVND (reference sequence). CDR3 sequence (DNA): TGTGCCAGTAGTATAGTCCGAGCGGGGGTTGAGCAGTTCTTC. This encodes CASSIVRAGVEQFF.

The CDR3: CASSPRRDAVRDEQFF. CDR3 nucleotide sequence: TGTGCCAGCAGCCCTCGGCGGGACGCAGTAAGAGATGAGCAGTTCTTC. V gene TRBV7-2 combines with J gene TRBJ2-1, with D perhaps matching TRBD2 (6 bases). Germline-derived CDR1 and CDR2 are SGHTA and FQGNSA. V was pared by 5 bases and J by 8 bases, with 22 bases between. CDR3 length: 16 amino acids.

The chain carries TRBV11-2 and TRBJ1-2; a weak D match, TRBD1 (5 bases). CDR1 is SGHAT, CDR2 FQNNGV, per germline. The CDR3 sequence is 13 residues long. V lost 0 bases to trimming and J lost 7 bases, with 9 bases between them. Here the CDR3 DNA reads TGTGCCAGCAGCTTAGATCGGGGGGTTGGCTACACCTTC. Its translation: CASSLDRGVGYTF.

The chain recombines TRBV11-2 with TRBJ2-7, with 7 bases that match TRBD2. From germline, CDR1 is SGHAT and CDR2 FQNNGV. J gave up 6 bases and V 4 bases, and 18 bases lay outside the gene matches. CDR3 size: 17 residues. CDR3 loop: CASSSWRWGGPKGEQYV. The CDR3 nucleotides are TGTGCCAGCAGCTCCTGGAGGTGGGGAGGGCCCAAGGGCGAGCAGTACGTC.

In its sample, this clone was seen once. The V and J genes are TRBV19 and TRBJ2-7; possible D gene TRBD1, 6 bases. CDR3 length equals 13 residues. V was clipped by 6 bases and J by 4 bases, with 13 bases between them. Germline CDR1 and CDR2: LNHDA and SQIVND (reference sequence). The CDR3 loop is CASSLTGIYEQYF. Here the CDR3 DNA reads TGTGCCAGTAGCTTGACAGGAATTTACGAGCAGTACTTC.

DNA for the CDR3: TGTGCCAGCAAGGCAGGGGGCTTGTATGGCTACACCTTC. Protein sequence: CASKAGGLYGYTF. The chain recombines TRBV2 with TRBJ1-2; 8 nucleotides agree with TRBD1. The germline gives CDR1 SNHLY, CDR2 FYNNEI. V lost 7 bases, J lost 5 bases, and 6 bases stayed unmatched. The CDR3 consists of 13 residues.

V is TRBV4-3 and J is TRBJ2-5, with D possibly matching TRBD2 (6 bases). The CDR3 runs to 13 residues. Trimming left V 4 bases short and J 7 bases short, with 13 bases between. The germline V gene has CDR1 LGHNA and CDR2 YSLEER. CDR3 protein: CASSPSSGGTQYF. The CDR3 nucleotides are TGCGCCAGCAGCCCGTCCTCCGGGGGGACCCAGTACTTC.

The J gene is TRBJ2-1, the V gene TRBV6-2 or TRBV6-3; no definite D call. The germline V gene has CDR1 MNHEY and CDR2 SVGEGT. V shed 2 bases and J shed 2 bases, with 7 bases lying between them. This CDR3 region has 14 residues. CDR3 DNA sequence: TGTGCCAGCAGTTACCCCCAAACCTACAATGAGCAGTTCTTC. Amino acid sequence: CASSYPQTYNEQFF.

The V call is TRBV2, the J call TRBJ1-2; D is unclear. Germline V gene sequence: CDR1 SNHLY, CDR2 FYNNEI. The CDR3 has 14 amino acids. V lost 5 bases, J lost 3 bases, and 13 bases lay in between. The CDR3 spells CASSPPVSDYGYTF. In DNA, the CDR3 is TGTGCCAGCAGTCCGCCGGTATCGGACTATGGCTACACCTTC.

This clone was found once. The chain combines TRBV19 with TRBJ1-2; unclear D gene. The CDR3 has 12 residues. Per the germline V gene, CDR1 is LNHDA and CDR2 is SQIVND (reference sequence). V lost 7 bases and J 5 bases, leaving 11 bases between the germline ends. The CDR3 spells CASKEPTYGYTF. In nucleotides, the CDR3 is TGTGCCAGTAAGGAACCGACTTATGGCTACACCTTC. The complete variable domain, with remaining parts taken from reference TRBV19 and TRBJ1-2, reads DGGITQSPKYLFRKEGQNVTLSCEQNLNHDAMYWYRQDPGQGLRLIYYSQIVNDFQKGDIAEGYSVSREKKESFPLTVTSAQKNPTAFYLCASKEPTYGYTFGSGTRLTVV.